The 30 T cell receptor beta chains below come from one sample, sequenced in a study of blood T cell repertoires in COVID-19 (dated by TCRdb to 2018 to 2021). The method was the immunoSEQ multiplex PCR assay. TCRdb limited this immuneACCESS table to in-frame rearrangements with V and J called. A share of clones is missing; checked studies link under half to unresolved V genes, and the rest is unexplained. The sample table holds 450,000 to 500,000 clones, of which about nine tenths were seen once. The top ten clonotypes cover roughly 0.72% of the sample. Sequenced sample: PBMCs or T cells enriched from blood (not recorded which). Every receptor here comes from a woman under 30 who had recovered from COVID-19.

This sequence joins TRBV14 and TRBJ1-1; D is ambiguous. Germline CDR1 is SGHDN and CDR2 is FVKESK. CDR3 length equals 13 residues. Trimming removed 2 bases from V and 11 bases from J, with 15 bases in between. The chain's CDR3 is CASSQFWRTAAFF. CDR3 in DNA: TGTGCCAGCAGCCAATTTTGGAGGACGGCCGCTTTCTTT.

J is TRBJ1-2 and V is TRBV4-2; D is unresolved. This CDR3 spans 13 amino acids. In germline, CDR1 is LGHNA, CDR2 YNFKEQ. Trimming stripped 4 bases from V and 4 bases from J, with 10 bases between. CDR3 sequence reads: CASSLSEAYGYTF. The CDR3 bases are TGTGCCAGCAGCCTATCAGAGGCCTATGGCTACACCTTC.

The chain combines TRBV28 with TRBJ1-1, with TRBD1 matching over 8 bases. CDR3 length: 17 amino acids. Germline values: CDR1 MDHEN, CDR2 SYDVKM. V dropped 5 bases and J dropped 1; count of bases not matched to a gene: 12. The CDR3, as DNA: TGTGCCAGCAGTATCGTAGGACAGGGTCGGAGGAACACTGAAGCTTTCTTT. Amino acid sequence: CASSIVGQGRRNTEAFF.

This chain uses TRBV11-3 with TRBJ2-2; tentative D call: TRBD1 (6 bases). This CDR3 comprises 16 residues. Per germline, CDR1 SGHNT and CDR2 YENEEA. V dropped 2 bases and J dropped 7 bases, with 17 bases sitting between them. The CDR3 spells CASSLSPLGAGGELFF. In DNA, the CDR3 is TGTGCCAGCAGCTTAAGCCCCTTGGGGGCGGGCGGGGAGCTGTTTTTT.

This clone was seen once. The chain couples TRBV5-1 to TRBJ1-1, with 7 bases that match TRBD1. The V gene's germline CDR1 is SGHRS and CDR2 YFSETQ. This CDR3 comprises 16 residues. V dropped 2 bases and J dropped 1; count of bases not matched to a gene: 8. The CDR3 region has the DNA TGCGCCAGCAGCTTAAGGACAGGAGGATCGAACACTGAAGCTTTCTTT. As protein: CASSLRTGGSNTEAFF.

The chain has TRBV10-2 and TRBJ2-7; D perhaps matches TRBD1 (6 bases). This CDR3 has 15 residues. CDR1 WSHSY and CDR2 SAAADI come from the germline V gene. V was pared by 2 bases and J by 3 bases, with 14 bases between. The CDR3 DNA is TGCGCCAGCAGTGAGAGGGGGATTTGGGACTACGAGCAGTACTTC. Translated: CASSERGIWDYEQYF.

This chain connects TRBV30 to TRBJ1-2; 7 nucleotides agree with TRBD1. V dropped 2 bases and J dropped 8; count of bases not matched to a gene: 8. The CDR3 has 13 residues. Germline CDR1 is GTSNPN and CDR2 is SVGIG (reference sequence). The CDR3 nucleotides read TGTGCCTGGAGTCGGGACAGCCCACGAGGCTACACCTTC. This codes for CAWSRDSPRGYTF. Based on the CDR3 plus reference TRBV30 and TRBJ1-2, the full variable domain is SQTIHQWPATLVQPVGSPLSLECTVEGTSNPNLYWYRQAAGRGLQLLFYSVGIGQISSEVPQNLSASRPQDRQFILSSKKLLLSDSGFYLCAWSRDSPRGYTFGSGTRLTVV.

This clone was detected a few times. The rearrangement uses TRBV2 and TRBJ1-5, with D tentatively TRBD1 (5 bases). The CDR3 has 13 residues. Germline loops: CDR1 SNHLY, CDR2 FYNNEI. Trimming removed 5 bases at V and 9 bases at J, with 14 bases between. The CDR3 is CASSKGPAVPQHF. Written as DNA, the CDR3 is TGTGCCAGCAGTAAGGGGCCCGCGGTGCCCCAGCATTTT.

The chain carries TRBV24-1 and TRBJ2-3; 9 bases line up with TRBD1. Germline V CDR1 and CDR2: KGHDR, SFDVKD. The CDR3 spans 13 residues. After removal of 9 bases from V and 4 bases from J, the junction contained 4 bases not matched to a gene. CDR3 protein: CATPRQGADTQYF. CDR3 sequence (DNA): TGTGCCACCCCCAGACAGGGGGCAGATACGCAGTATTTT.

This chain joins TRBV5-1 and TRBJ2-1; 9 nucleotides agree with TRBD2. Germline V gene sequence: CDR1 SGHRS, CDR2 YFSETQ. V gave up 4 bases and J gave up 7 bases; unmatched junction bases: 6. This CDR3 comprises 14 residues. The CDR3 DNA follows: TGCGCCAGCAGCCCGAGCGGGGGGCGTAATGAGCAGTTCTTC. It specifies CASSPSGGRNEQFF.

Comment on this clone: A junction boundary mismatches the germline segment, possibly from a read error. The rearrangement joins TRBV4-1 to TRBJ1-5; tentatively, D is TRBD1 (5 bases). The CDR3 runs to 11 residues. Germline CDR1 and CDR2: MGHRA and YSYEKL. The CDR3 nucleotides read TGCGCCAGCACCCCTGGGACTCCTATACCTTTT. This codes for CASTPGTPIPF.

This chain links TRBV28 with TRBJ1-1; no firm D call. CDR1 is MDHEN and CDR2 is SYDVKM in the germline V gene. The CDR3 length is 12 residues. Deletions cut 2 bases from V and 9 bases from J, with 10 bases between. In DNA form, the CDR3 reads TGTGCCAGCAGTTTAAGGGAGCTTCAAGCTTTCTTT. Its protein is CASSLRELQAFF.

This chain connects TRBV27 to TRBJ2-1, with 8 nucleotides matching TRBD2. Germline CDR1 and CDR2: MNHEY and SMNVEV (reference sequence). J lost 3 bases, V lost 8 bases, and 12 bases had no gene match. CDR3 length equals 16 residues. Here the CDR3 reads CASSRAGALLYNEQFF. CDR3 DNA: TGTGCCAGCTCTCGAGCGGGGGCCCTACTCTACAATGAGCAGTTCTTC.

Here the CDR3 reads CASRRGGGEGTEAFF. The CDR3 coding sequence is TGCGCCAGCCGCCGGGGTGGGGGCGAGGGCACTGAAGCTTTCTTT. The rearrangement links TRBV5-1 to TRBJ1-1; the D gene is possibly TRBD1 (6 bases). Per germline, CDR1 SGHRS and CDR2 YFSETQ. Trimming took off 7 bases at V and 4 bases at J, with 20 bases between the two ends. This CDR3 is built from 15 residues.

This clone has only one observation. J is TRBJ2-7 and V is TRBV27, with 9 bases that match TRBD1. CDR1 and CDR2 from the germline V gene are MNHEY and SMNVEV (reference sequence). The CDR3 totals 15 residues. V dropped 5 bases and J dropped 5; count of bases not matched to a gene: 10. The CDR3 bases are TGTGCCAGCAGTGCGGAAAGGGACAGGGTCCACGAGCAGTACTTC. Protein sequence: CASSAERDRVHEQYF.

The chain couples TRBV27 to TRBJ2-2; a possible D gene is TRBD2 (7 bases). This CDR3 is 21 amino acids long. The germline V and J ends were trimmed by 4 bases and 3 bases, with 30 bases remaining between them. CDR1 and CDR2 (germline): MNHEY, SMNVEV (reference sequence). In DNA form, the CDR3 reads TGTGCCAGCAGTTCTCCCCCCGTAGTAGAGGGGGGGCTAAGGTACACCGGGGAGCTGTTTTTT. This codes for CASSSPPVVEGGLRYTGELFF.

The V call is TRBV5-1, the J call TRBJ1-4; possible D gene TRBD1, 5 bases. This CDR3 has 16 amino acids. Trimming stripped 4 bases from V and 8 bases from J, with 21 bases between. Germline V gene sequence: CDR1 SGHRS, CDR2 YFSETQ. The CDR3 reads CASSRDGQGGTEKLFF. Written as DNA, the CDR3 is TGCGCCAGCAGCCGAGACGGTCAGGGAGGTACGGAAAAACTGTTTTTT.

The chain couples TRBV28 to TRBJ1-5; no clear D. Germline CDR1 is MDHEN and CDR2 is SYDVKM. The CDR3 runs 16 residues. V was shortened by 5 bases and J by 0 bases, with 14 bases between the two germline ends. The CDR3 DNA follows: TGTGCCAGCAGTCTCCTTCTCGGGGTTAGCAATCAGCCCCAGCATTTT. This gives the protein CASSLLLGVSNQPQHF.

In the case of this clone: This same CDR3 is encoded by further DNA sequences in the sample. CDR3 region: CASSLDRGSEAFF. The DNA for the CDR3 is TGTGCCAGCAGCTTGGACAGGGGATCTGAAGCTTTCTTT. The chain has TRBV11-3 and TRBJ1-1; 9 bases are shared with TRBD1. Trimming at V came to 3 bases and at J to 6 bases, leaving 2 bases not matched to a gene. Looked up from germline, CDR1 is SGHNT and CDR2 is YENEEA. The CDR3 covers 13 residues.

The V gene is TRBV6-5, the J gene TRBJ1-4, with 11 bases identical to TRBD1. The germline V gene encodes CDR1 MNHEY and CDR2 SVGAGI. The CDR3 length is 14 residues. Trimming cost V 4 bases and J 8 bases; bases outside gene matches: 3. The CDR3 spells CASSSDRGREKLFF. The CDR3 nucleotides read TGTGCCAGCAGTTCGGACAGGGGGCGCGAAAAACTGTTTTTT.

DNA of the CDR3: TGTGCTAGTGGTTTGACCCGGACTAGCGGGGGGTTGGAGCAGTTCTTC. Its translation: CASGLTRTSGGLEQFF. V is TRBV12-5 and J is TRBJ2-1; 14 bases align to TRBD2. This CDR3 region has 16 residues. The germline CDR1 and CDR2 sequences are LGHNT and FRNRAP. J lost 10 bases, V lost 2 bases, and 7 bases had no gene match. The variable domain in full, with the rest retrieved from reference TRBV12-5 and TRBJ2-1, is DARVTQTPRHKVTEMGQEVTMRCQPILGHNTVFWYRQTMMQGLELLAYFRNRAPLDDSGMPKDRFSAEMPDATLATLKIQPSEPRDSAVYFCASGLTRTSGGLEQFFGPGTRLTVL.

This chain links TRBV20-1 with TRBJ2-3; a possible D gene is TRBD1 (5 bases). CDR3 length: 11 residues. With 6 bases removed from V and 5 bases from J, the gap between germline ends came to 9 bases. Germline CDR1 reads DFQATT; CDR2 reads SNEGSKA (reference sequence). CDR3 protein: CSADRGDTQYF. DNA for the CDR3: TGCAGTGCAGACAGAGGAGATACGCAGTATTTT.

The gene calls are TRBV3-1 (or the pseudogene TRBV3-2) and TRBJ2-2; 12 nucleotides agree with TRBD2. The germline CDR1 and CDR2 sequences are LGHDT and YNNKEL (reference sequence). The CDR3 consists of 17 residues. The V and J ends lost 2 bases and 8 bases, in that order; junction bases with no gene match: 9. The CDR3 sequence: CASSQRGLAGGLGELFF. DNA for the CDR3: TGTGCCAGCAGCCAACGCGGGCTAGCGGGGGGGCTGGGGGAGCTGTTTTTT.

The J gene is TRBJ1-1, the V gene TRBV5-1; D is perhaps TRBD1 (6 bases). Germline lookup yields CDR1 SGHRS and CDR2 YFSETQ. The V and J ends lost 2 bases and 5 bases respectively, with 19 bases between them. The CDR3 totals 16 residues. The CDR3 region is CASSLSGTRLATEAFF. In DNA form, the CDR3 reads TGCGCCAGCAGCTTATCCGGGACAAGGTTAGCGACTGAAGCTTTCTTT.

The chain uses TRBV3-1 (or the pseudogene TRBV3-2) and TRBJ2-7; D is uncertain. The CDR3 contains 14 residues. V was clipped by 0 bases and J by 3 bases, with 9 bases between them. Germline CDR1 LGHDT, CDR2 YNNKEL (reference sequence). CDR3 sequence: CASSQDRLNYEQYF. The CDR3 nucleotides read TGTGCCAGCAGCCAAGATCGACTGAACTACGAGCAGTACTTC.

This chain joins TRBV9 and TRBJ2-3; 7 bases are shared with TRBD1. Trimming removed 4 bases from V and 7 bases from J; junction bases left unmatched: 12. The CDR3 length is 15 residues. The V gene's germline CDR1 is SGDLS and CDR2 YYNGEE. The CDR3: CASSPPPPGQNTQYF. For the CDR3, the DNA is TGTGCCAGCAGCCCCCCCCCTCCGGGACAGAATACGCAGTATTTT.

This chain links TRBV28 with TRBJ1-4; perhaps TRBD1 as D (5 bases). This CDR3 is built from 14 residues. Trimming took off 5 bases at V and 4 bases at J, with 11 bases between the two ends. CDR1 is MDHEN, CDR2 SYDVKM, per germline. CDR3 amino acids: CASSRGEDNEKLFF. Here the CDR3 DNA reads TGTGCCAGCAGTCGGGGGGAAGATAATGAAAAACTGTTTTTT.

The rearrangement links TRBV4-2 to TRBJ1-1, with 9 nucleotides matching TRBD1. CDR1 LGHNA and CDR2 YNFKEQ come from the germline V gene. The length of the CDR3 is 14 residues. V lost 4 bases, J lost 11 bases, and 11 bases stayed unmatched. The CDR3 here is CASSRDTGTGQAFF. The CDR3, as DNA: TGTGCCAGCAGCCGAGATACCGGGACAGGGCAGGCTTTCTTT.

The J gene is TRBJ1-5, the V gene TRBV7-2; D may be TRBD1 (6 bases). Germline CDR1 SGHTA, CDR2 FQGNSA. The ends were cut back, 5 bases at V and 3 bases at J, with 14 bases in the middle. The CDR3 sequence is 15 residues long. Here the CDR3 reads CASSHSGQLNQPQHF. The CDR3 DNA sequence: TGTGCCAGCAGCCACTCAGGACAGCTCAATCAGCCCCAGCATTTT.

The chain's CDR3 is CASSPTSGLTTEAFF. The CDR3 nucleotides read TGTGCCAGCAGTCCCACCTCTGGACTGACCACTGAAGCTTTCTTT. V and J are TRBV27 and TRBJ1-1; no clear D gene. Germline CDR1 is MNHEY and CDR2 is SMNVEV (reference sequence). Between the trimmed V and J ends, which lost 5 bases and 4 bases, there was a span of 17 bases. The CDR3 length is 15 residues.